A selection of T cell receptor beta chains follows, all from one sample in a study of cytomegalovirus exposure and HLA in healthy donors. Repertoires were generated with immunoSEQ multiplex PCR, while TCRdb's copy carries only in-frame clones and drops some. The sample table sets out around 50,000 clones. Sequencing was performed on PBMCs. The origin of the receptors is a male donor in good health and CMV-seropositive. Each CDR3 is given with its conserved first and last residue. Each record gives: V gene, J gene, D gene, CDR3 protein, CDR3 DNA. A D gene is named only where the DNA matches it firmly.

v_call: TRBV4-1; j_call: TRBJ1-2; d_call: -; cdr3_aa: CASSGRQDYGYTF; cdr3_nt: TGCGCCAGCAGCGGCCGACAGGACTATGGCTACACCTTC
v_call: TRBV13; j_call: TRBJ1-4; d_call: TRBD1; cdr3_aa: CASSEDRGRLFF; cdr3_nt: TGTGCCAGCAGCGAAGACAGGGGGAGACTGTTTTTT
v_call: TRBV5-4; j_call: TRBJ1-2; d_call: TRBD1; cdr3_aa: CASSHLGQGDIGYTF; cdr3_nt: TGTGCCAGCAGCCACCTGGGACAGGGAGATATCGGCTACACCTTC
v_call: TRBV6-6; j_call: TRBJ1-2; d_call: -; cdr3_aa: CASRSSSRGINYGYTF; cdr3_nt: TGTGCCAGCAGATCATCGTCTAGGGGGATTAACTATGGCTACACCTTC
v_call: TRBV9; j_call: TRBJ2-7; d_call: TRBD1; cdr3_aa: CASSVVPGGGQGGNEQYF; cdr3_nt: TGTGCCAGCAGCGTAGTCCCCGGTGGGGGACAGGGCGGGAACGAGCAGTACTTC
v_call: TRBV13; j_call: TRBJ2-4; d_call: TRBD2; cdr3_aa: CASSQYGEGPNIQYF; cdr3_nt: TGTGCCAGCAGCCAATACGGGGAGGGCCCCAACATTCAGTACTTC
v_call: TRBV2; j_call: TRBJ2-2; d_call: TRBD2; cdr3_aa: CAIPAGDTSGELFF; cdr3_nt: TGTGCCATCCCGGCGGGGGATACGTCCGGGGAGCTGTTTTTT
v_call: TRBV6-5; j_call: TRBJ1-2; d_call: -; cdr3_aa: CASSYPVGGGGYGYTF; cdr3_nt: TGTGCCAGCAGTTACCCCGTGGGGGGCGGGGGCTATGGCTACACCTTC
v_call: TRBV27; j_call: TRBJ1-6; d_call: TRBD1; cdr3_aa: CASSPLRDSYNSPLHF; cdr3_nt: TGTGCCAGCAGTCCCCTCAGGGACAGCTATAATTCACCCCTCCACTTT
v_call: TRBV27; j_call: TRBJ1-1; d_call: -; cdr3_aa: CASSHNLRGNTEAFF; cdr3_nt: TGTGCCAGCAGTCATAATCTACGGGGGAACACTGAAGCTTTCTTT
v_call: TRBV5-1; j_call: TRBJ2-7; d_call: TRBD2; cdr3_aa: CASSLGLAGTYEQYF; cdr3_nt: TGCGCCAGCAGCTTGGGCCTAGCGGGGACCTACGAGCAGTACTTC
v_call: TRBV6-5; j_call: TRBJ2-5; d_call: -; cdr3_aa: CASSYTSEETQYF; cdr3_nt: TGTGCCAGCAGTTACACGTCGGAAGAGACCCAGTACTTC
v_call: TRBV12-5; j_call: TRBJ2-5; d_call: -; cdr3_aa: CASALGTYQETQYF; cdr3_nt: TGTGCTAGTGCCCTGGGGACTTACCAAGAGACCCAGTACTTC
v_call: TRBV4-1; j_call: TRBJ1-5; d_call: -; cdr3_aa: CASSLPIKGGGYSNQPQHF; cdr3_nt: TGCGCCAGCAGCCTTCCAATTAAGGGGGGGGGATATAGCAATCAGCCCCAGCATTTT
v_call: TRBV7-9; j_call: TRBJ1-6; d_call: TRBD1; cdr3_aa: CASSSPDRWKDSPLHF; cdr3_nt: TGTGCCAGCAGCTCCCCGGACAGGTGGAAGGATTCACCCCTCCACTTT
v_call: TRBV27; j_call: TRBJ1-5; d_call: -; cdr3_aa: CASSFSAGVNQPQHF; cdr3_nt: TGTGCCAGCAGTTTTTCGGCAGGGGTCAATCAGCCCCAGCATTTT
v_call: TRBV5-5; j_call: TRBJ2-5; d_call: -; cdr3_aa: CASSLRGNQETQYF; cdr3_nt: TGTGCCAGCAGCTTACGAGGGAATCAAGAGACCCAGTACTTC
v_call: TRBV27; j_call: TRBJ2-2; d_call: -; cdr3_aa: CASRLATGELFF; cdr3_nt: TGTGCCAGCCGTCTAGCGACCGGGGAGCTGTTTTTT
v_call: TRBV4-3; j_call: TRBJ2-1; d_call: TRBD2; cdr3_aa: CASSRLLPVAGASGSYNEQFF; cdr3_nt: TGCGCCAGCAGCCGCCTCCTCCCGGTAGCGGGGGCCTCCGGGTCCTACAATGAGCAGTTCTTC
v_call: TRBV30; j_call: TRBJ1-1; d_call: -; cdr3_aa: CAWARGAYTEAFF; cdr3_nt: TGTGCCTGGGCCCGTGGAGCGTACACTGAAGCTTTCTTT
v_call: TRBV9; j_call: TRBJ2-3; d_call: TRBD1; cdr3_aa: CASSSGTGLKDTQYF; cdr3_nt: TGTGCCAGCAGTTCCGGGACAGGGTTGAAAGATACGCAGTATTTT
v_call: TRBV11-2; j_call: TRBJ2-4; d_call: TRBD1; cdr3_aa: CASSLQNRGQDRQYF; cdr3_nt: TGTGCCAGCAGCTTACAAAACCGGGGACAGGATCGACAGTACTTC
v_call: TRBV5-5; j_call: TRBJ2-7; d_call: TRBD1; cdr3_aa: CASSFSGTGVYEQYF; cdr3_nt: TGTGCCAGCAGCTTCTCCGGGACAGGGGTCTACGAGCAGTACTTC
v_call: TRBV4-1; j_call: TRBJ2-1; d_call: TRBD2; cdr3_aa: CASSQVVRAGDNEQFF; cdr3_nt: TGCGCCAGCAGCCAAGTAGTTCGGGCGGGGGATAATGAGCAGTTCTTC
v_call: TRBV7-9; j_call: TRBJ2-5; d_call: TRBD2; cdr3_aa: CASSSPGLQETQYF; cdr3_nt: TGTGCCAGCAGCTCACCGGGACTACAAGAGACCCAGTACTTC
v_call: TRBV6-5; j_call: TRBJ2-7; d_call: -; cdr3_aa: CASSPAEAGYEQYF; cdr3_nt: TGTGCCAGCAGCCCGGCGGAGGCTGGCTACGAGCAGTACTTC
v_call: TRBV18; j_call: TRBJ2-1; d_call: TRBD1; cdr3_aa: CASRGQGNNEQFF; cdr3_nt: TGTGCCAGCCGGGGACAGGGAAACAATGAGCAGTTCTTC
v_call: TRBV6-5; j_call: TRBJ2-1; d_call: TRBD1; cdr3_aa: CASSYTRTGGEQFF; cdr3_nt: TGTGCCAGCAGTTACACGAGGACAGGGGGCGAGCAGTTCTTC
v_call: TRBV4-3; j_call: TRBJ1-2; d_call: TRBD1; cdr3_aa: CASSQDRSNYGYTF; cdr3_nt: TGCGCCAGCAGCCAGGACAGGTCGAACTATGGCTACACCTTC